Described below is a single TCR beta chain sequence and its context. The entry originates in a study of blood T cell repertoires in COVID-19. V lost 5 bases and J lost 5; bases outside the gene matches: 5. The CDR3 totals 13 residues. The germline V gene encodes CDR1 SEHNR and CDR2 FQNEAQ (reference sequence). Assay used: immunoSEQ multiplex PCR; TCRdb lists only in-frame clones, some missing. The profile shows 200,000 to 250,000 clones, approximately 79% of them singletons. The chain recombines TRBV7-9 with TRBJ2-5; 7 bases line up with TRBD1. Sequences were obtained from peripheral blood. The origin of this receptor is a woman of 80 years or more with active or convalescent COVID-19. The CDR3 DNA reads as TGTGCCAGCAGCCCGGACAGGTTTGAGACCCAGTACTTC. It yields the protein CASSPDRFETQYF. The entire variable domain, with the rest obtained from reference TRBV7-9 and TRBJ2-5, is as follows: DTGVSQNPRHKITKRGQNVTFRCDPISEHNRLYWYRQTLGQGPEFLTYFQNEAQLEKSRLLSDRFSAERPKGSFSTLEIQRTEQGDSAMYLCASSPDRFETQYFGPGTRLLVL.